Detailed here is one T cell receptor beta chain. Antigen: not known. Germline trimming cut 9 bases from V and 5 bases from J; bases unmatched to any gene: 7. Germline values: CDR1 SGHAT, CDR2 FQNNGV. The CDR3 is 13 amino acids. Three rounds of nested PCR, following a modified ARM-PCR protocol, produced the TCRbeta library. TCRdb analysed the multiplex PCR reads with MiXCR anew, one entry per CDR3 protein. The sample has under 95,000 distinct CDR3 sequences; roughly 66% are singletons. This sample's RNA came from whole unsorted tissue. This entry is derived from a study of tumor and adjacent non-tumor tissue in lung cancer. The wider study: The patients, 10 to 11 men and about 5 women, were about 31 to 76 with stage I to III disease. Study-wide findings and caveats: In normal lung, the top 100 clones were significantly more dominant than in tumor.

The chain couples TRBV11-2 to TRBJ2-1, with 7 bases lining up with TRBD2. The clonotype was recovered from a man in his 60s with non-small cell lung cancer. The sequenced sample was lung tumor tissue. As DNA, the CDR3 is TGTGCCAGTGGGGCTAGCGGTAACAATGAGCAGTTCTTC. Its translation: CASGASGNNEQFF.